Described below is a single T cell receptor (beta chain) sequence and its context. Several immunoSEQ plates held equal portions of the genomic DNA taken from each subset. Sequenced by immunoSEQ multiplex PCR; TCRdb stores in-frame clones only, minus some. This table holds millions of clones, around 96% found once. The record originates from a study of shared clonotypes between healthy human individuals. The naive CD8 population came from CD45RO-negative cells selected for CCR7, without terminally differentiated effector memory CD45RA+ cells. This CDR3 contains 12 residues. V lost 2 bases, J lost 3 bases, and 5 bases lay in between. Per the germline V gene, CDR1 is MGHRA and CDR2 is YSYEKL.

The sequence was obtained from a man in his late teens or twenties in good health. The V call is TRBV4-1, the J call TRBJ2-7; D is uncertain. The specimen was naive CD8+ T cells sorted from blood. CDR3 sequence: CASSQNGYEQYF. The CDR3, as DNA: TGCGCCAGCAGCCAAAACGGCTACGAGCAGTACTTC.